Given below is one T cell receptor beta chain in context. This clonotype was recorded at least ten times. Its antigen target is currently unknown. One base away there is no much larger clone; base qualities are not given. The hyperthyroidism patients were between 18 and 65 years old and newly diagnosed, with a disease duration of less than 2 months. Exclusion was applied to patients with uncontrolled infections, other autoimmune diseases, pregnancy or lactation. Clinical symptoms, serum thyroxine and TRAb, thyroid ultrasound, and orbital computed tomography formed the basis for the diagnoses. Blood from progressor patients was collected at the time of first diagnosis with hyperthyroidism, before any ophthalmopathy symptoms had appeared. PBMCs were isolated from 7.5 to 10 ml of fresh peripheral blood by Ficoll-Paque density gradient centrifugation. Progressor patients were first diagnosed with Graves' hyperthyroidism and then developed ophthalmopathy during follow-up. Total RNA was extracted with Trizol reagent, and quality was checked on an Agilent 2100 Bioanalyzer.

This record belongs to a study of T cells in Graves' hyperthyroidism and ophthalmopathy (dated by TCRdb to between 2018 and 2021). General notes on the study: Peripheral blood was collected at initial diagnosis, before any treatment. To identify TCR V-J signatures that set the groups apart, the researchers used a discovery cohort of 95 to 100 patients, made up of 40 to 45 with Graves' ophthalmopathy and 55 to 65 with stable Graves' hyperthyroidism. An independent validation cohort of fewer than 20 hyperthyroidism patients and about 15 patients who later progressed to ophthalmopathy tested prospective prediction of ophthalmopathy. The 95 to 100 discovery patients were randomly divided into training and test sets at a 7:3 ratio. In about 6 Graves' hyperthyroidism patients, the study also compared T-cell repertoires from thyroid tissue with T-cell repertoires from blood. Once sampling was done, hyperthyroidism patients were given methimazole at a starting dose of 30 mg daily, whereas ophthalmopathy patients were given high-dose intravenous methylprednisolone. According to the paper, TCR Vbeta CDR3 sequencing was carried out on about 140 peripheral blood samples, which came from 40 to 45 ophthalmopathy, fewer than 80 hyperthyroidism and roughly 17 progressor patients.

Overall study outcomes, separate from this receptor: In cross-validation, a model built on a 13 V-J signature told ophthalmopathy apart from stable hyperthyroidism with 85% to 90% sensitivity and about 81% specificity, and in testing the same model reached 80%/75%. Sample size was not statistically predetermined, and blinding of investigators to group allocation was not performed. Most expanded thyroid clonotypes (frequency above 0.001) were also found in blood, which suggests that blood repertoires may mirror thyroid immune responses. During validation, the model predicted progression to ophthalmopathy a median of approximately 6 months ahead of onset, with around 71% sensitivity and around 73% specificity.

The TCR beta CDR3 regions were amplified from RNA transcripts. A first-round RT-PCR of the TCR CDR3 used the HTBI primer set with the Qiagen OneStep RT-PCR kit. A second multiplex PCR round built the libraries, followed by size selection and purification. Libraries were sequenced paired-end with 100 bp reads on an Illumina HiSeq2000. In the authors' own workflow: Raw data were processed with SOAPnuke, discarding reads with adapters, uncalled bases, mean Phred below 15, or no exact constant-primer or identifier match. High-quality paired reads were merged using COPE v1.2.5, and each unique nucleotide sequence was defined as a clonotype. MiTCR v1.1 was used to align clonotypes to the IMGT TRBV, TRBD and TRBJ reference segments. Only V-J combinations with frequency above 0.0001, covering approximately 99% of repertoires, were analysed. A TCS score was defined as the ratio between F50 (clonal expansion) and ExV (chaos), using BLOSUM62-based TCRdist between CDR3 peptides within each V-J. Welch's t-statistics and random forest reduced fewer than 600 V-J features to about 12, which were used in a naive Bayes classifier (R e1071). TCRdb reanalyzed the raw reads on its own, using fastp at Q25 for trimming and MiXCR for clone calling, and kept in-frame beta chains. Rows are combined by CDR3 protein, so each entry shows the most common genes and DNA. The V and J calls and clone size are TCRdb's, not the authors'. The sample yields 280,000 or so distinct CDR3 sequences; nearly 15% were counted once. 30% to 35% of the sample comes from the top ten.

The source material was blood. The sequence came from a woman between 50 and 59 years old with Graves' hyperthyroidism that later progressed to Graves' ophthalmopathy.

The DNA sequence is TGCAGTGCTGAAGTTGGCTCCTACAATGAGCAGTTCTTC. This gives the protein CSAEVGSYNEQFF. The chain employs TRBV20-1 and TRBJ2-1; there is no confident call for the D gene. Trimming at the junction amounts to 5 bases on V and 0 bases on J, and the germline ends lie 8 bases apart. CDR1 and CDR2 were assigned from the germline V gene (reference sequence) as DFQATT and SNEGSKA. CDR3 length: 13 amino acids, cysteine to phenylalanine. This entry keeps only the CDR3 DNA: 39 bases, framed from base 1.